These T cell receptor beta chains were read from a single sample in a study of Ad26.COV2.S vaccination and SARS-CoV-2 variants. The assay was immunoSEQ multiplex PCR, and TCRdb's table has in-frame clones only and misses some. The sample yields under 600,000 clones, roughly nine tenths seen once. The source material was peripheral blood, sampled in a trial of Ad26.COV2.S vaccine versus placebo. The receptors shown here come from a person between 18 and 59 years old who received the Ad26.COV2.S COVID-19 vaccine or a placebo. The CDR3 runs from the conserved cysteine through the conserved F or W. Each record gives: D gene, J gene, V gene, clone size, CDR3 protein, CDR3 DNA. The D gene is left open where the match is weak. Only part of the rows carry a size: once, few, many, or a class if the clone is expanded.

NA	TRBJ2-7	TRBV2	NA	CASSDTRSSYEQYF	TGTGCCAGCAGTGATACCAGGAGCTCCTACGAGCAGTACTTC
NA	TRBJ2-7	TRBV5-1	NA	CASSFVSGPPYYEQYF	TGCGCCAGCAGCTTCGTTAGCGGTCCCCCGTACTACGAGCAGTACTTC
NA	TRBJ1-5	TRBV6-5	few	CASRIRTAKGQPQHF	TGTGCCAGCAGAATTCGGACGGCCAAGGGTCAGCCCCAGCATTTT
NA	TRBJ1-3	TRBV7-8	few	CASSLVIRSGNTIYF	TGTGCCAGCAGCTTAGTGATCCGATCTGGAAACACCATATATTTT
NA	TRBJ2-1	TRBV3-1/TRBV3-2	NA	CASRQGLYNEQFF	TGTGCCAGCCGGCAGGGTTTGTACAATGAGCAGTTCTTC
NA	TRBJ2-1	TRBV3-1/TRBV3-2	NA	CASSQDLGGGNNEQFF	TGTGCCAGCAGCCAAGATCTTGGGGGAGGTAACAATGAGCAGTTCTTC
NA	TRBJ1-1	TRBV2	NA	CASRGTEAFF	TGTGCCAGCAGGGGGACTGAAGCTTTCTTT
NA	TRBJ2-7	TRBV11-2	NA	CASSLVWTPDYEQYF	TGTGCCAGCAGCTTAGTTTGGACACCAGACTACGAGCAGTACTTC
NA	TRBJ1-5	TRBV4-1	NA	CASSQAGVLYPQHF	TGCGCCAGCAGCCAAGCAGGGGTGCTTTATCCCCAGCATTTT
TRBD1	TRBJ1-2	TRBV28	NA	CASSYRGGYTF	TGTGCCAGCAGTTACAGGGGGGGCTACACCTTC
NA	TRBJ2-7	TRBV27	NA	CATGIQGPYEQYF	TGTGCCACCGGAATACAGGGACCCTACGAGCAGTACTTC
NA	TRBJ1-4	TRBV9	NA	CASSARDNSIATNEKLFF	TGTGCCAGCAGCGCGAGGGACAACAGCATTGCAACTAATGAAAAACTGTTTTTT
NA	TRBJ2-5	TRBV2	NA	CASRGTAQETQYF	TGTGCCAGCAGGGGGACGGCCCAAGAGACCCAGTACTTC
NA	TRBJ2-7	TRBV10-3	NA	CAISESHGDGEQYF	TGTGCCATCAGTGAGTCGCACGGGGATGGCGAGCAGTACTTC
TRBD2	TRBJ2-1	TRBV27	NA	CASSLLGGLAGNEQFF	TGTGCCAGCAGTTTATTAGGGGGACTAGCGGGAAATGAGCAGTTCTTC
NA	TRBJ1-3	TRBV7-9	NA	CASSFRAPSGNTIYF	TGTGCCAGCAGCTTCCGGGCCCCCTCTGGAAACACCATATATTTT
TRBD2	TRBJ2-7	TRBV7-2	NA	CASSWTSANSYEQYF	TGTGCCAGCAGCTGGACTAGCGCGAACTCCTACGAGCAGTACTTC
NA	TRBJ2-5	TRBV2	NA	CASSERSRQETQYF	TGTGCCAGCAGTGAAAGGAGCAGACAAGAGACCCAGTACTTC
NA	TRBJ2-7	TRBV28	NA	CASSLWEEQYF	TGTGCCAGCAGTTTATGGGAAGAGCAGTACTTC
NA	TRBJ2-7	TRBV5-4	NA	CASSPGGVSYEQYF	TGTGCCAGCAGCCCTGGCGGGGTATCCTACGAGCAGTACTTC
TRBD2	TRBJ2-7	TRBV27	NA	CASSKGLAGAREQYF	TGTGCCAGCAGTAAGGGACTAGCGGGAGCCCGGGAGCAGTACTTC
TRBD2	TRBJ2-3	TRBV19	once	CASSHGLARQDTQYF	TGTGCCAGTAGTCACGGACTAGCGAGACAAGATACGCAGTATTTT
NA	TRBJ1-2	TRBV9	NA	CASSVDGHSGYTF	TGTGCCAGCAGCGTAGACGGACACAGTGGCTACACCTTC
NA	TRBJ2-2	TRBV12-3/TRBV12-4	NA	CASSTRVAGELFF	TGTGCCAGCAGTACCAGGGTTGCCGGGGAGCTGTTTTTT
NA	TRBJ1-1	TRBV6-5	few	CASILTGNTEAFF	TGTGCCAGCATCTTGACAGGGAACACTGAAGCTTTCTTT
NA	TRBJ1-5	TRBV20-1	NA	CSASRYDSNQPQHF	TGCAGTGCTAGTAGATATGATAGCAATCAGCCCCAGCATTTT
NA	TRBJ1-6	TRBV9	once	CASSVDQGSLNSPLHF	TGTGCCAGCAGCGTAGATCAGGGAAGTCTAAATTCACCCCTCCACTTT
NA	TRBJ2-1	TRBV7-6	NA	CASSPGATNNEQFF	TGTGCCAGCAGCCCCGGGGCAACAAACAATGAGCAGTTCTTC
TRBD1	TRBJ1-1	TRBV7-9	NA	CASSLSGTGNTEAFF	TGTGCCAGCAGCTTAAGCGGGACAGGAAACACTGAAGCTTTCTTT
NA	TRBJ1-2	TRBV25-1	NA	CASSELGASGYTF	TGTGCCAGCAGTGAATTGGGGGCTTCTGGCTACACCTTC
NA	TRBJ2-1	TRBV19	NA	CASEGTSGLGGYNEQFF	TGTGCCAGTGAGGGCACGAGCGGGTTAGGGGGCTACAATGAGCAGTTCTTC
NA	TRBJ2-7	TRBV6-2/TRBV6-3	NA	CASSYAGFEQYF	TGTGCCAGCAGTTACGCAGGGTTCGAGCAGTACTTC
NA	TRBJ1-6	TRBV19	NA	CASSNLGDYLHF	TGTGCCAGTAGTAACCTCGGGGACTATCTCCACTTT
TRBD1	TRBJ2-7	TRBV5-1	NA	CASSRRLGQGVDEQYF	TGCGCCAGCAGCCGACGATTGGGACAGGGGGTGGACGAGCAGTACTTC
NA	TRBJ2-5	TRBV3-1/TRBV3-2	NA	CASSQEGTGLETQYF	TGTGCCAGCAGCCAAGAAGGTACAGGGTTAGAGACCCAGTACTTC
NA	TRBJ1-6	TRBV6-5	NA	CASSRESRSPLHF	TGTGCCAGCAGTCGCGAGAGTAGGTCACCCCTCCACTTT
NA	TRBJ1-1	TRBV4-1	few	CASSQDVRGTEAFF	TGCGCCAGCAGCCAAGACGTGCGGGGGACTGAAGCTTTCTTT
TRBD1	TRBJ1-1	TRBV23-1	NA	CASSRGTVQNTEAFF	TGCGCCAGCAGTCGCGGGACAGTTCAGAACACTGAAGCTTTCTTT
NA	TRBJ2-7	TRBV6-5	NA	CASSPRAGGSYEQYF	TGTGCCAGCAGTCCCCGGGCGGGCGGCTCCTACGAGCAGTACTTC
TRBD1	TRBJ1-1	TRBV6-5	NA	CASSYQGTGRKAFF	TGTGCCAGCAGTTACCAAGGGACAGGGAGGAAAGCTTTCTTT
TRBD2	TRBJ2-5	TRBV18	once	CASSPIAGGVGETQYF	TGTGCCAGCTCACCAATTGCGGGAGGCGTGGGGGAGACCCAGTACTTC
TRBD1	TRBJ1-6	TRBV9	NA	CASSSREWTGDSPLHF	TGTGCCAGCAGCTCGAGAGAATGGACAGGGGATTCACCCCTCCACTTT
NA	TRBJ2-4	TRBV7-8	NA	CASSLEGGLGPLDKNIQYF	TGTGCCAGCAGCTTAGAAGGCGGGCTGGGGCCCCTGGACAAAAACATTCAGTACTTC
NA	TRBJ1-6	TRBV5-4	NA	CASSLEGPYNSPLHF	TGTGCCAGCAGCTTGGAGGGACCCTATAATTCACCCCTCCACTTT
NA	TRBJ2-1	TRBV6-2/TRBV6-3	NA	CASSYGGRVHEQFF	TGTGCCAGCAGTTACGGGGGACGTGTCCATGAGCAGTTCTTC
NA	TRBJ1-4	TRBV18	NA	CASSPQGGATNEKLFF	TGTGCCAGCTCACCACAGGGTGGCGCAACTAATGAAAAACTGTTTTTT
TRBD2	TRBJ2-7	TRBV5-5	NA	CASSNRLAPGEQYF	TGTGCCAGCAGCAATAGACTAGCGCCAGGGGAGCAGTACTTC
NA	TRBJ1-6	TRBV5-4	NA	CASSLGRDNSPLHF	TGTGCCAGCAGCTTGGGACGGGATAATTCACCCCTCCACTTT
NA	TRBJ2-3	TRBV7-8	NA	CASSHRDGGTDTQYF	TGTGCCAGCAGCCACCGGGACGGAGGCACAGATACGCAGTATTTT
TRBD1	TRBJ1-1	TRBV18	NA	CASSPPVGQGAGEAFF	TGTGCCAGCTCACCACCCGTCGGACAGGGGGCTGGGGAAGCTTTCTTT
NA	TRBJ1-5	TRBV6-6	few	CASSQGSGFQPQHF	TGTGCCAGCAGCCAAGGTTCGGGATTTCAGCCCCAGCATTTT
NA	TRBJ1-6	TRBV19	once	CASRPRGGGNSPLHF	TGTGCCAGTAGGCCCCGTGGGGGTGGTAATTCACCCCTCCACTTT
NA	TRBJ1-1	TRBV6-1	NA	CASRLKGNTEAFF	TGTGCCAGCAGACTCAAGGGGAACACTGAAGCTTTCTTT
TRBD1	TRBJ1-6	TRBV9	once	CASSAGTANNSPLHF	TGTGCCAGCAGCGCTGGGACAGCAAACAATTCACCCCTCCACTTT